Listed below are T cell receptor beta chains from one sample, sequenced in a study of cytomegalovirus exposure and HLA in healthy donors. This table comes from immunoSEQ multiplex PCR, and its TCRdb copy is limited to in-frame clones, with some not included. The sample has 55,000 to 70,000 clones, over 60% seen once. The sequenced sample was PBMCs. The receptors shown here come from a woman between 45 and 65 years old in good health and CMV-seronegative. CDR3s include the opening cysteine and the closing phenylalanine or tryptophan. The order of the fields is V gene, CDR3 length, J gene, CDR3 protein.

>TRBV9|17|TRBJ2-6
CASSVEGGSSGANVLTF
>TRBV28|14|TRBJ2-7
CASRIGGEPYEQYF
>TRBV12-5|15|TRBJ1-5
CASGLVSGGVQPQHF
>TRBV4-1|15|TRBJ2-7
CASSADPGQGNEQYF
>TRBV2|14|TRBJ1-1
CASGLGPLNTEAFF
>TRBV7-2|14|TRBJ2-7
CASSTELTGAEQYF
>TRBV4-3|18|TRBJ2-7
CASSQDPPLAEGAYEQYF
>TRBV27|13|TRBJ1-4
CASSAQGDEKLFF
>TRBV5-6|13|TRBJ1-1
CASRRQGHTEAFF
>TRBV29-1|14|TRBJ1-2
CSVEEGTGHDGYTF
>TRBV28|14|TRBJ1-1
CASSLVRANTEAFF
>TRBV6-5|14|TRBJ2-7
CASSVTRGGDEQYF
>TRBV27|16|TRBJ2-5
CASSFAAINTQETQYF
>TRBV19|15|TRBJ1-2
CASSISGTALYGYTF
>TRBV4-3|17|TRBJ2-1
CASSPHRLAGVYNEQFF
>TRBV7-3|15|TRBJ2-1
CASSSLVGRDNEQFF
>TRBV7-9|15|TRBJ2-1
CASSLTSGSGDEQFF
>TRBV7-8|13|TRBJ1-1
CASSTVDGVGAFF
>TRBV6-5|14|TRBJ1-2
CASSYRDSRYGYTF
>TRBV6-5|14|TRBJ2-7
CASSSTSEPYEQYF
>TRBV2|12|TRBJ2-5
CASSEQEETQYF
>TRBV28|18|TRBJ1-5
CASTHRDRGLSGNQPQHF
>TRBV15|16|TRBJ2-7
CATSFNPPGQGGEQYF
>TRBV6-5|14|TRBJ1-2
CASSYSSGNYGYTF
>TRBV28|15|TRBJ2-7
CASNTGTGGSYEQYF
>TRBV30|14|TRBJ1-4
CAWSVGTLNEKLFF
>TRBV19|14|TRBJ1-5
CAFPGTGRHQPQHF
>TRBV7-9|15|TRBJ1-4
CASSPGQGRDEKLFF
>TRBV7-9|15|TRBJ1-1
CASSLEQGLNTEAFF
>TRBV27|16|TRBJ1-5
CASSPGQPYSNQPQHF
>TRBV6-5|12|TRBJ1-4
CASNPGQGKLFF
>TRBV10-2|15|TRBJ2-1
CASSDYRDRDNEQFF
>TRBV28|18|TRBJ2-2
CASRPGTGGKRRSGELFF
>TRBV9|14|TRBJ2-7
CASSARDRGYEQYF
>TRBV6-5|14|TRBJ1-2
CASSYGSRGYGYTF
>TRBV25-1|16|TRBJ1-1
CASSELGVGRTTEAFF
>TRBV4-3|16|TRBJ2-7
CASSQDWTGDSYEQYF
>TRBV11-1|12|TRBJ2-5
CASGFWGETQYF
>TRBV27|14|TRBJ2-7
CASSGGATKNEQYF
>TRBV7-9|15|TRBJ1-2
CASRPRATGDAGYTF
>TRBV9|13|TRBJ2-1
CASNNGVNNEQFF
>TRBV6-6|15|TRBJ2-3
CAGSGAQSYTDTQYF
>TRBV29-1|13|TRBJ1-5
CSVVYGGGQPQHF